The 29 T cell receptor beta chains given below trace back to one sample, sequenced in a study of cytomegalovirus exposure and HLA in healthy donors (dated by TCRdb to the late 2010s). Receptor amplification or capture employed the immunoSEQ multiplex PCR assay. A mixture of 60 forward primers for TCR Vbeta segments and 13 reverse primers for TCR Jbeta segments was used in the multiplex PCR. Held by TCRdb, this immuneACCESS table contains in-frame sequences only and omits some clones. Under half of the omission traces to an unresolved V gene where checked; the cause of the rest is unknown. This sample gives 150,000 to 200,000 clones in total; about 81% of them show up just once. About 2.2% of the sample comes from the top ten. The sample was PBMCs. Receptors were obtained from a woman in her thirties in good health and CMV-seronegative.

V is TRBV5-1 and J is TRBJ2-7; the match to TRBD1 covers 8 bases. In germline, CDR1 is SGHRS, CDR2 YFSETQ. The CDR3 length is 14 residues. V was clipped by 4 bases and J by 5 bases; unmatched bases: 8. Here the CDR3 DNA reads TGCGCCAGCAGCCACGGACAGGGTAGCCACGAGCAGTACTTC. Residues: CASSHGQGSHEQYF.

V usage is TRBV27 and J usage is TRBJ2-2, with a possible D match to TRBD1 (5 bases). This CDR3 is built from 15 residues. Germline V lookup: CDR1 MNHEY, CDR2 SMNVEV (reference sequence). The V end lost 7 bases, the J end lost 0 bases, and 12 bases lay between the germline ends. The CDR3 loop is CASKGWGANTGELFF. The CDR3 DNA follows: TGTGCCAGCAAGGGGTGGGGTGCGAACACCGGGGAGCTGTTTTTT.

This chain connects TRBV2 to TRBJ2-4; 9 positions agree with TRBD1. CDR3 length: 15 amino acids. V was pared by 6 bases and J by 2 bases, with 5 bases of the junction left unmatched. CDR1 and CDR2 (germline): SNHLY, FYNNEI. In DNA form, the CDR3 reads TGTGCCAGCAGGCCGACAGGGGGGTCCAAAAACATTCAGTACTTC. Translated, it gives CASRPTGGSKNIQYF.

The V and J genes are TRBV2 and TRBJ2-2, with 15 positions matching TRBD2. The CDR3 covers 17 residues. The V and J ends lost 5 bases and 4 bases, in that order; junction bases with no gene match: 5. CDR1 and CDR2 (germline): SNHLY, FYNNEI. The CDR3 loop reads CASSFGGLAGGTGELFF. The CDR3 DNA reads as TGTGCCAGCAGTTTCGGGGGACTAGCGGGAGGCACCGGGGAGCTGTTTTTT.

This clone was recorded once. V and J are TRBV19 and TRBJ1-5, with a tentative D call TRBD1 (5 bases). Per the germline V gene, CDR1 is LNHDA and CDR2 is SQIVND (reference sequence). This CDR3 region has 15 residues. Trimming removed 0 bases from V and 3 bases from J, with 9 bases in between. The CDR3 DNA is TGTGCCAGTAGTATAGACGGACAAGTCAATCAGCCCCAGCATTTT. Translation: CASSIDGQVNQPQHF.

The rearrangement joins TRBV7-2 to TRBJ1-2; the match to TRBD1 covers 7 bases. Germline-derived CDR1 and CDR2 are SGHTA and FQGNSA. The CDR3 consists of 14 residues. V lost 7 bases, J lost 4 bases, and 9 bases stayed unmatched. The CDR3 sequence: CASTLGGASYGYTF. CDR3 nucleotide sequence: TGTGCCAGCACCCTAGGGGGCGCTTCCTATGGCTACACCTTC.

The chain links TRBV4-2 to TRBJ2-3; D perhaps matches TRBD1 (5 bases). V was clipped by 2 bases and J by 8 bases, with 20 bases between them. This CDR3 is 16 amino acids long. Germline V gene lookup returns CDR1 LGHNA and CDR2 YNFKEQ. CDR3: CASSQLAPGSLSTQYF. CDR3 nucleotide sequence: TGTGCCAGCAGCCAACTCGCCCCAGGGTCCCTCTCTACGCAGTATTTT.

The chain is built from TRBV28 and TRBJ2-2; 9 bases are a match to TRBD1. Germline lookup yields CDR1 MDHEN and CDR2 SYDVKM. Unmatched junction bases numbered 6, after V lost 4 bases and J lost 3 bases. The length of the CDR3 is 16 residues. The CDR3 loop is CASSSPDRGYTGELFF. The CDR3 coding sequence is TGTGCCAGCAGTTCCCCGGACAGGGGCTACACCGGGGAGCTGTTTTTT.

The chain recombines TRBV4-2 with TRBJ1-3; D is perhaps TRBD1 (6 bases). Trimming shortened V by 2 bases and J by 2 bases, and 10 bases separated the two germline ends. The CDR3 spans 15 residues. Germline V CDR1 and CDR2: LGHNA, YNFKEQ. The CDR3 DNA is TGTGCCAGCAGCCAATATACAGGGACTGGAAACACCATATATTTT. As protein: CASSQYTGTGNTIYF.

The chain links TRBV7-2 to TRBJ2-2; possibly TRBD1 for D (5 bases). This CDR3 region has 18 residues. Trimming removed 1 base at V and 1 base at J, with 16 bases between. Germline CDR1 is SGHTA and CDR2 is FQGNSA. The CDR3 nucleotides are TGTGCCAGCAGCTTAGAAGTTGTGGGGCGCTGGAACACCGGGGAGCTGTTTTTT. Translated: CASSLEVVGRWNTGELFF.

The chain is built from TRBV10-3 and TRBJ1-1; tentatively, D is TRBD1 (5 bases). This CDR3 has 12 residues. Germline CDR1 is ENHRY and CDR2 is SYGVKD. The germline V and J ends were trimmed by 6 bases and 4 bases, with 9 bases remaining between them. The CDR3 loop is CAIRGGSTEAFF. The DNA of the CDR3 is TGTGCCATCAGGGGGGGGAGCACTGAAGCTTTCTTT.

The chain couples TRBV9 to TRBJ2-1; 9 nucleotides align to TRBD2. The CDR3 spans 16 residues. Germline trimming cut 1 base from V and 0 bases from J; bases unmatched to any gene: 2. The V gene's germline CDR1 is SGDLS and CDR2 YYNGEE. The CDR3 DNA reads TGTGCCAGCAGCGTATTAGCGGGAGCCTCCTACAATGAGCAGTTCTTC. Translated: CASSVLAGASYNEQFF. Full variable domain (missing parts from reference TRBV9 and TRBJ2-1): DSGVTQTPKHLITATGQRVTLRCSPRSGDLSVYWYQQSLDQGLQFLIQYYNGEERAKGNILERFSAQQFPDLHSELNLSSLELGDSALYFCASSVLAGASYNEQFFGPGTRLTVL.

This clone was seen only once. The chain links TRBV9 to TRBJ1-5, with D perhaps matching TRBD1 (5 bases). This CDR3 comprises 15 residues. Germline V gives CDR1 SGDLS, CDR2 YYNGEE. The V end lost 1 base, the J end lost 0 bases, and 8 bases lay between the germline ends. This CDR3 reads CASSVKGNSNQPQHF. DNA of the CDR3: TGTGCCAGCAGCGTAAAGGGGAATAGCAATCAGCCCCAGCATTTT.

The gene calls are TRBV18 and TRBJ2-5; D might be TRBD2 (7 bases). The CDR3 runs 19 residues. V lost 3 bases to trimming and J lost 5 bases, with 28 bases between them. Germline CDR1 KGHSH, CDR2 LQKENI. The CDR3 region has the DNA TGTGCCAGCTCACCGGACGCCAACGGACAGTTGAGGGGGGGGGAGACCCAGTACTTC. This codes for CASSPDANGQLRGGETQYF.

This clone was found a few times. This chain links TRBV29-1 with TRBJ2-7, with 9 nucleotides matching TRBD2. CDR1 and CDR2 (germline): SQVTM, ANQGSEA. The V and J ends lost 2 bases and 7 bases, in that order; junction bases with no gene match: 15. This CDR3 is 16 amino acids long. CDR3 sequence: CSVEKLSGGPMGEQYF. CDR3 in DNA: TGCAGCGTTGAAAAGCTTAGCGGGGGACCCATGGGGGAGCAGTACTTC.

The V gene is TRBV10-3, the J gene TRBJ2-7; 8 bases line up with TRBD2. The CDR3 loop spans 14 amino acids. CDR1 is ENHRY, CDR2 SYGVKD, per germline. V lost 5 bases and J lost 0; bases outside the gene matches: 3. In nucleotides, the CDR3 is TGTGCCATCAGTAGCGGGGGCCTCTCCTACGAGCAGTACTTC. Its protein product is CAISSGGLSYEQYF.

The chain has TRBV6-1 and TRBJ2-7, with 10 bases fitting TRBD1. The CDR3 contains 14 residues. The V gene's germline CDR1 is MNHNS and CDR2 SASEGT. V shed 7 bases, J shed 0 bases, and the junction held 3 bases outside the gene matches. CDR3 coding DNA: TGTGCCAGCAAAGGGACAGGGGCCTCCTACGAGCAGTACTTC. It codes for CASKGTGASYEQYF.

The J gene is TRBJ2-7, the V gene TRBV5-1, with a tentative D call TRBD2 (6 bases). The V end lost 1 base, the J end lost 2 bases, and 13 bases lay between the germline ends. The CDR3 loop spans 15 amino acids. Per germline, CDR1 SGHRS and CDR2 YFSETQ. The CDR3 loop reads CASSLSVGGAYEQYF. CDR3 nucleotides: TGCGCCAGCAGCTTGTCGGTAGGAGGGGCCTACGAGCAGTACTTC.

The V gene is TRBV27, the J gene TRBJ2-1, with TRBD1 identical over 7 bases. Germline V gene lookup returns CDR1 MNHEY and CDR2 SMNVEV (reference sequence). Trimming removed 6 bases from V and 0 bases from J; junction bases left unmatched: 2. The CDR3 runs to 14 residues. CDR3 protein: CASSSGGSYNEQFF. DNA of the CDR3: TGTGCCAGCAGCTCAGGGGGCTCCTACAATGAGCAGTTCTTC.

The rearrangement links TRBV4-3 to TRBJ2-7; 8 bases agree with TRBD1. J was trimmed by 4 bases and V by 0 bases; bases with no gene match: 5. CDR3 size: 15 residues. Germline V lookup: CDR1 LGHNA, CDR2 YSLEER. DNA for the CDR3: TGCGCCAGCAGCCAAGATACCGGGACAGGTTACGAGCAGTACTTC. Protein: CASSQDTGTGYEQYF.

The sample holds one count of this clone. This sequence joins TRBV30 and TRBJ2-1; 10 bases map to TRBD2. Germline V gene sequence: CDR1 GTSNPN, CDR2 SVGIG (reference sequence). CDR3 length equals 12 residues. V was pared by 5 bases and J by 10 bases, with 5 bases of the junction left unmatched. The CDR3 nucleotides read TGTGCCTGGGGACTAGCGGACCCCGAGCAGTTCTTC. Protein: CAWGLADPEQFF.

The chain uses TRBV6-1 and TRBJ2-1, with D possibly matching TRBD1 (6 bases). This CDR3 has 14 amino acids. The V end was cut by 6 bases, the J end by 3 bases, with 12 bases between. Germline CDR1 and CDR2: MNHNS and SASEGT. CDR3 sequence reads: CASSLRGNYNEQFF. Written as DNA, the CDR3 is TGTGCCAGCAGCCTAAGGGGGAACTACAATGAGCAGTTCTTC.

This chain links TRBV2 with TRBJ1-1; perhaps TRBD1 as D (5 bases). The V end lost 2 bases, the J end lost 3 bases, and 10 bases lay between the germline ends. This CDR3 region has 14 residues. Germline V gene lookup returns CDR1 SNHLY and CDR2 FYNNEI. The CDR3 here is CASSERVRDTEAFF. In DNA, the CDR3 is TGTGCCAGCAGTGAAAGGGTCAGGGACACTGAAGCTTTCTTT. The full variable domain, completed using reference TRBV2 and TRBJ1-1, is EPEVTQTPSHQVTQMGQEVILRCVPISNHLYFYWYRQILGQKVEFLVSFYNNEISEKSEIFDDQFSVERPDGSNFTLKIRSTKLEDSAMYFCASSERVRDTEAFFGQGTRLTVV.

This clone showed up just a few times. The CDR3 is CASRETGNLYEQYF. DNA of the CDR3: TGTGCCAGCAGGGAGACAGGGAACCTCTACGAGCAGTACTTC. The J gene is TRBJ2-7, the V gene TRBV11-2; 7 nucleotides line up with TRBD1. The CDR3 runs to 14 residues. The J segment lost 3 bases and the V segment lost 6 bases, leaving 8 bases of the junction unmatched. From germline, CDR1 is SGHAT and CDR2 FQNNGV.

This clone has more than one count but fewer than ten. The J gene is TRBJ2-7, the V gene TRBV7-9; a possible D gene is TRBD2 (5 bases). The CDR3 spans 15 residues. V lost 1 base to trimming and J lost 5 bases, with 15 bases between them. From germline, CDR1 is SEHNR and CDR2 FQNEAQ (reference sequence). CDR3 nucleotides: TGTGCCAGCAGCTTAGTAAGTGACGGGATTGACGAGCAGTACTTC. Protein product: CASSLVSDGIDEQYF.

The rearrangement joins TRBV29-1 to TRBJ2-5; 8 positions match TRBD1. CDR1 is SQVTM, CDR2 ANQGSEA, per germline. V trimming: 7 bases; J trimming: 3 bases; junction bases outside the gene matches: 7. The CDR3 has 13 amino acids. CDR3 sequence: CSERQGWEETQYF. For the CDR3, the DNA is TGCAGCGAACGACAGGGGTGGGAAGAGACCCAGTACTTC.

The chain links TRBV14 to TRBJ1-2, with D unresolved. CDR1 is SGHDN and CDR2 is FVKESK in the germline V gene. There are 13 residues in the CDR3. V lost 3 bases to trimming and J lost 4 bases, with 9 bases between them. In DNA, the CDR3 is TGTGCCAGCAGCCAGAACCCGGGCTATGGCTACACCTTC. It specifies CASSQNPGYGYTF.

The chain recombines TRBV29-1 with TRBJ1-4, with D possibly matching TRBD1 (5 bases). The CDR3 length is 14 residues. V dropped 4 bases and J dropped 8 bases, with 17 bases sitting between them. Looked up from germline, CDR1 is SQVTM and CDR2 is ANQGSEA. CDR3: CSVGWSGRIEKLFF. In DNA, the CDR3 is TGCAGCGTTGGGTGGTCAGGGAGGATAGAAAAACTGTTTTTT.

V and J are TRBV4-2 and TRBJ2-7; the match to TRBD1 covers 12 bases. V was clipped by 1 base and J by 3 bases; unmatched bases: 10. CDR3 length: 18 amino acids. CDR1 LGHNA and CDR2 YNFKEQ come from the germline V gene. CDR3 sequence reads: CASSQGPAGQGAIYEQYF. The CDR3 region has the DNA TGTGCCAGCAGCCAAGGCCCCGCGGGACAGGGGGCGATCTACGAGCAGTACTTC.